The rows below give T cell receptor beta chains drawn from one sample of a study of shared clonotypes between healthy human individuals. Repertoires were generated with immunoSEQ multiplex PCR, while TCRdb's copy carries only in-frame clones and drops some. The sample yields hundreds of thousands of clones, about 97% seen once. Sequencing input: naive CD4+ T cells sorted from blood. These TCRs come from a woman aged 25 to 39 in good health. Both conserved end residues are part of each CDR3. The order of the fields is CDR3 DNA, CDR3 protein, D gene, J gene, V gene. The D gene is left open where the match is weak.

TGTGCCAGCAGCTTAGGGCCAGCGGGCAATCAGCCCCAGCATTTT CASSLGPAGNQPQHF - TRBJ1-5 TRBV7-2
TGTGCCAGCAGGGGTACCCAGGGGATGAACACTGAAGCTTTCTTT CASRGTQGMNTEAFF - TRBJ1-1 TRBV6-1
TGTGCCAGCAGCACCGAGGCGCGGTACGAGCAGTACTTC CASSTEARYEQYF - TRBJ2-7 TRBV11-2
TGTGCCAGCAGTTACTCGCTTAGCGGCCGTTCCGAGCAGTACTTC CASSYSLSGRSEQYF - TRBJ2-7 TRBV6-5
TGTGCCAGCAGCTTGATGGACGGGGGCGAGCAGTACTTC CASSLMDGGEQYF - TRBJ2-7 TRBV7-2
TGTGCCATCAGTGGCGACCGGGACAGGAGTGCGAACACCGGGGAGCTGTTTTTT CAISGDRDRSANTGELFF TRBD1 TRBJ2-2 TRBV10-3
TGTGCCATCAGTGTTGGTACCATGGGGGCCTACGAGCAGTACTTC CAISVGTMGAYEQYF - TRBJ2-7 TRBV10-3
TGTGCCAGCAGTTACTCGAGTATTCAGTGGTATGAGCAGTTCTTC CASSYSSIQWYEQFF - TRBJ2-1 TRBV6-5
TGTGCCAGCAGTTATGCGGCTGACACAGATACGCAGTATTTT CASSYAADTDTQYF - TRBJ2-3 TRBV6-5
TGTGCCAGCAGCCGTATCGCCGGCACCATATATTTT CASSRIAGTIYF - TRBJ1-3 TRBV11-2
TGCAGCGTTGAGACTACCTCCTACAATGAGCAGTTCTTC CSVETTSYNEQFF - TRBJ2-1 TRBV29-1
TGTGCCAGCAGTTCCCGCCCCCTTGGTCAGCCCCAGCATTTT CASSSRPLGQPQHF - TRBJ1-5 TRBV28
TGTGCCAGCAGCGCCCGGGACAGGGGCGTCTATGGCTACACCTTC CASSARDRGVYGYTF TRBD1 TRBJ1-2 TRBV6-1
TGTGCCAGCAGCACCCAACTAGCGGGGACCTACGAGCAGTACTTC CASSTQLAGTYEQYF TRBD2 TRBJ2-7 TRBV11-2
TGTGCCAGCAGCTTAACCTCCCCCGGGAATGGGGGTGGCTACACCTTC CASSLTSPGNGGGYTF - TRBJ1-2 TRBV7-3
TGTGCCAGCAGCTTAGAAACGGCCGGGTCCTACGAGCAGTACTTC CASSLETAGSYEQYF - TRBJ2-7 TRBV11-2
TGTGCCAGCAGCTCTAGAAGGGACGCCTCCTACGAGCAGTACTTC CASSSRRDASYEQYF - TRBJ2-7 TRBV7-8
TGTGCCAGCAGTTTAGCATTTTCCCTCCACTTT CASSLAFSLHF - TRBJ1-6 TRBV28
TGTGCCAGCAGTTTATCGGGACAGGCTTTCTATGGCTACACCTTC CASSLSGQAFYGYTF TRBD1 TRBJ1-2 TRBV27
TGTGCCAGCACCCTAACAGGGCCCAACGAGCAGTACTTC CASTLTGPNEQYF - TRBJ2-7 TRBV11-2
TGTGCCAGCAGTTTACGAGCCGGACAGGGGCAAGGCACTGAAGCTTTCTTT CASSLRAGQGQGTEAFF TRBD1 TRBJ1-1 TRBV25-1
TGCAGCGTGAGACAGGGGTTCGGGGAGCTGTTTTTT CSVRQGFGELFF TRBD1 TRBJ2-2 TRBV29-1
TGTGCCAGCAGCTCCCAGGGGGGGTCTGGCTACACCTTC CASSSQGGSGYTF TRBD1 TRBJ1-2 TRBV7-9